This T cell receptor beta chain was sequenced in a study of patients and donors after allogeneic stem cell transplantation. This clonotype was counted only a few times. The CDR3 covers 15 residues. V lost 6 bases to trimming and J lost 1 base, with 15 bases between them. CDR1 and CDR2 (germline): SGHVS, FQNEAQ. TCRdb re-called the RT-PCR reads through MiXCR, storing one row per CDR3 protein. Among about a million distinct CDR3 sequences listed, about a sixth were seen once. The source of this sequence is a human donor who was either an allogeneic HSCT recipient or a stem cell or donor lymphocyte infusion donor (not recorded which). It is not recorded whose cells these are; they may come from a transplant donor. The specimen sequenced was blood, either unsorted or a sorted T cell fraction (not recorded which). The rearrangement uses TRBV7-8 and TRBJ2-5; D is unclear. DNA of the CDR3: TGTGCCAGCAGTCCTCTTTATAGTATCCAAGAGACCCAGTACTTC. This codes for CASSPLYSIQETQYF.